The source of this T cell receptor beta chain is a study of beta chain features in type 1 diabetes. For the study at large: Healthy donors, compared against patients, showed similar age, gender and cell yields.

The V gene's germline CDR1 is MNHNY and CDR2 SVGAGI (reference sequence). After removal of 2 bases from V and 2 bases from J, the junction contained 7 bases not matched to a gene. The CDR3 is 16 residues long. Sequenced material consisted of expressed TCRB transcripts (all of the isolated RNA was reverse transcribed). Measured with immunoSEQ multiplex PCR; TCRdb has only the in-frame clones, and not every one. The sample shows more than 300,000 clones, roughly 12% of them seen only once. For this clone: As yet, its antigen is unknown.

The study, taken as a whole, reports: Type 1 diabetes patients had moderately but significantly shorter TCRB CDR3s in all four CD4+ subsets. A potential PCR bias toward shorter templates would be equal in patient and control samples. Here, the possible influence of HLA type (on TCRB rearrangement) remained unresolved. Cells with high TCR expression could be over-represented when cDNA is sequenced.

The source of this sequence is a young woman with type 1 diabetes. Sequencing input: naive CD4+ T cells from blood. This chain joins TRBV6-6 and TRBJ2-5; TRBD2 matches 8 bases. The CDR3 is CASSYGVSGTQETQYF. The CDR3 coding sequence is TGTGCCAGCAGTTACGGGGTTAGCGGGACGCAAGAGACCCAGTACTTC.